Listed below are T cell receptor beta chains from one sample, sequenced in a study of tumor-infiltrating lymphocytes in primary liver carcinoma. TCRdb independently ran MiXCR on the multiplex PCR reads; one entry per CDR3 protein. This table holds approximately 190,000 distinct CDR3 sequences, around four fifths found once. Material for sequencing was tumor tissue from primary liver carcinoma. These receptors all come from a man in his forties or fifties with primary liver carcinoma and hepatitis B virus infection. Both conserved end residues are part of each CDR3. The D gene is left open where the match is weak. The listing skips clone size in some rows; elsewhere it reads once, few, many or a size class.

size: many
V: TRBV6-1
D: NA
J: TRBJ2-3
CDR3: CASSEESSSAGDTQYF
DNA: TGTGCCAGCAGTGAGGAAAGTTCCTCCGCCGGTGATACGCAGTATTTT

size: NA
V: TRBV6-6
D: NA
J: TRBJ1-1
CDR3: CASGQIDTEASF
DNA: TGTGCCAGCGGCCAGATAGACACTGAAGCTTCCTTT

size: once
V: TRBV6-6
D: NA
J: TRBJ2-7
CDR3: CARFRDTLSYEQYF
DNA: TGTGCCAGGTTTAGGGACACCCTCTCCTACGAGCAGTACTTC

size: NA
V: TRBV6-2/TRBV6-3
D: TRBD2
J: TRBJ2-3
CDR3: CASGYTIAGGLEYF
DNA: TGTGCCAGCGGTTACACCATAGCGGGAGGCCTAGAGTATTTT

size: NA
V: TRBV12-3/TRBV12-4
D: TRBD1
J: TRBJ1-2
CDR3: CANIARTGMDYGYTF
DNA: TGTGCCAACATTGCCCGGACAGGGATGGACTATGGCTACACCTTC

size: NA
V: TRBV5-1
D: TRBD2
J: TRBJ2-1
CDR3: CASSYGGSGIRANEQFF
DNA: TGTGCCAGCAGCTACGGAGGAAGCGGGATTCGTGCTAATGAGCAGTTCTTC

size: NA
V: TRBV6-1
D: NA
J: TRBJ1-5
CDR3: CACISILGGTQHF
DNA: TGTGCCTGCATTAGCATCCTTGGCGGGACCCAGCATTTT

size: NA
V: TRBV20-1
D: TRBD2
J: TRBJ2-7
CDR3: CSAHTSGRADEQYF
DNA: TGCAGCGCCCATACTAGCGGGAGAGCAGACGAGCAGTACTTC

size: NA
V: TRBV6-1
D: TRBD1
J: TRBJ2-1
CDR3: CASSEAGGMYNEQFF
DNA: TGTGCCAGTAGTGAGGCAGGGGGTATGTACAATGAGCAGTTCTTC

size: many
V: TRBV6-1
D: TRBD1
J: TRBJ1-5
CDR3: CASSDRDDQPQHF
DNA: TGTGCCAGCAGCGACAGGGACGATCAGCCCCAGCATTTT

size: NA
V: TRBV11-2
D: NA
J: TRBJ2-7
CDR3: CASSSNRFSFEQYF
DNA: TGTGCCAGCAGCTCTAACAGGTTCTCCTTCGAGCAGTACTTC

size: NA
V: TRBV29-1
D: TRBD1
J: TRBJ2-7
CDR3: CSAGQTYEQHF
DNA: TGCAGCGCGGGACAGACCTACGAGCAACACTTC

size: NA
V: TRBV6-5
D: TRBD2
J: TRBJ2-7
CDR3: CASRSPATSGYEQYF
DNA: TGTGCCAGCAGATCCCCCGCGACTAGCGGATACGAGCAGTACTTC

size: NA
V: TRBV5-1
D: TRBD2
J: TRBJ2-7
CDR3: CASSVGTIGSPEQYF
DNA: TGTGCCAGCAGCGTGGGGACTATCGGGAGCCCCGAGCAGTACTTC

size: NA
V: TRBV11-1
D: NA
J: TRBJ2-7
CDR3: CASSLMVGDVQYF
DNA: TGTGCCAGCAGCTTAATGGTCGGGGACGTACAGTACTTC